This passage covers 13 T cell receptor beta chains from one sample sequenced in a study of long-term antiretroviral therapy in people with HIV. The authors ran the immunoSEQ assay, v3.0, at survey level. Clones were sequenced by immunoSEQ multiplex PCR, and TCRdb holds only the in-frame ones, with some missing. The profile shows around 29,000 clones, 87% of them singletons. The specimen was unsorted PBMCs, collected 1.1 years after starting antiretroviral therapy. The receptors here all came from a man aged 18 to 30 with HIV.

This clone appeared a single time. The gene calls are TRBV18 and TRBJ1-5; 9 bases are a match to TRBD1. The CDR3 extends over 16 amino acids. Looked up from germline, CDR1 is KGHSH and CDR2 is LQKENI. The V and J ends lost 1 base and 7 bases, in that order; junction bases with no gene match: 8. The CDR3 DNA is TGTGCCAGCTCACCACTTGATACAGGGGGCGGACAGCCCCAGCATTTT. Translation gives CASSPLDTGGGQPQHF. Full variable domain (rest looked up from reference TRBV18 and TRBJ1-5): NAGVMQNPRHLVRRRGQEARLRCSPMKGHSHVYWYRQLPEEGLKFMVYLQKENIIDESGMPKERFSAEFPKEGPSILRIQQVVRGDSAAYFCASSPLDTGGGQPQHFGDGTRLSIL.

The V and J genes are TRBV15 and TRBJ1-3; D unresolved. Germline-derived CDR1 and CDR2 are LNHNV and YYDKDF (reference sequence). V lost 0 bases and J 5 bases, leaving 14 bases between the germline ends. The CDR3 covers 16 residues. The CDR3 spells CATSRDAGDRRNTIYF. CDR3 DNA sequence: TGTGCCACCAGCAGAGATGCCGGGGATAGGCGAAACACCATATATTTT.

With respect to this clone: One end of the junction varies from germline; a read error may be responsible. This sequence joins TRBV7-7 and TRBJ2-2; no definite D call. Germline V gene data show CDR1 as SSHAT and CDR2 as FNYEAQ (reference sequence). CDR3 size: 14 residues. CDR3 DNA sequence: TGTGCTAGCAGCCACGGACCGAACACCGGGGAGCTGTTTTTT. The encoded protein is CASSHGPNTGELFF.

As DNA, the CDR3 is TGCAGCGTTGAAGATGGAGGAGCGGGCAAAAACATTCAGTACTTC. This translates into CSVEDGGAGKNIQYF. V gene TRBV29-1 combines with J gene TRBJ2-4, with a tentative D call TRBD2 (6 bases). CDR1 is SQVTM, CDR2 ANQGSEA, per germline. Trimming cost V 0 bases and J 3 bases, with 12 bases left between them. The CDR3 sequence is 15 residues long.

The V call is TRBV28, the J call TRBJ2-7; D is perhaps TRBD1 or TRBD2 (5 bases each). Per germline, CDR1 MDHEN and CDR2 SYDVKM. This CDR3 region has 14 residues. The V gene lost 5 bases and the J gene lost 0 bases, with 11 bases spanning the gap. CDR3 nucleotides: TGTGCCAGCAGTCGTACGGGACGCTCCTACGAGCAGTACTTC. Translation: CASSRTGRSYEQYF.

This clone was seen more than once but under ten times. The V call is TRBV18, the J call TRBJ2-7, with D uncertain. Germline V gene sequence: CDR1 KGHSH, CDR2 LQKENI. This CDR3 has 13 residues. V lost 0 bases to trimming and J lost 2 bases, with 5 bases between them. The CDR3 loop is CASSPPLPYEQYF. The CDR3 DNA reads TGTGCCAGCTCACCACCCCTCCCCTACGAGCAGTACTTC.

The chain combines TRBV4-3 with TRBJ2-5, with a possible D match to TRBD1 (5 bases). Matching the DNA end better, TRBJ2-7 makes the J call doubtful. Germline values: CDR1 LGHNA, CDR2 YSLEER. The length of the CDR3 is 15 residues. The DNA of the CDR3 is TGCGCCAGCAGCCAAGGGGAAGGGGCTCGCTACGAGCAGTACTTC. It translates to CASSQGEGARYEQYF.

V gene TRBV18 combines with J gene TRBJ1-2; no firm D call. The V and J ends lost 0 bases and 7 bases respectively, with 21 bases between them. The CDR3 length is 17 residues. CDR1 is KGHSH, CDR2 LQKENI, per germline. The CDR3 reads CASSPPGSLRDGVGYTF. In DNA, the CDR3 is TGTGCCAGCTCACCACCGGGGTCCCTAAGAGATGGCGTTGGCTACACCTTC. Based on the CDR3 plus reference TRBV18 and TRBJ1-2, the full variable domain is NAGVMQNPRHLVRRRGQEARLRCSPMKGHSHVYWYRQLPEEGLKFMVYLQKENIIDESGMPKERFSAEFPKEGPSILRIQQVVRGDSAAYFCASSPPGSLRDGVGYTFGSGTRLTVV.

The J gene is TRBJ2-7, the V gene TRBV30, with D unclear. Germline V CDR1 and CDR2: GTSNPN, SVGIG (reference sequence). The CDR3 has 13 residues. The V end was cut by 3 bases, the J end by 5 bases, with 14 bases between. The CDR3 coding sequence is TGTGCCTGGAGGATGAAGGGTCTGAACGAGCAGTACTTC. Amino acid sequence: CAWRMKGLNEQYF.

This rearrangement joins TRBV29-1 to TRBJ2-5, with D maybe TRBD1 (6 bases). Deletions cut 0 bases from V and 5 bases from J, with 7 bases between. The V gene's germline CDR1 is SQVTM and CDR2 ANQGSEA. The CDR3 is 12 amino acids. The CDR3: CSVEDQGETQYF. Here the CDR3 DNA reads TGCAGCGTTGAAGATCAGGGGGAGACCCAGTACTTC.

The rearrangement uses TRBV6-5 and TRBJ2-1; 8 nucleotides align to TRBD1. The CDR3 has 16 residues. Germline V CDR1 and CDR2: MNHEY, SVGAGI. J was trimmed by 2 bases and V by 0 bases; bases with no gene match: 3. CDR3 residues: CASSYSTGQAYNEQFF. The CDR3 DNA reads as TGTGCCAGCAGTTACTCTACGGGACAGGCCTACAATGAGCAGTTCTTC.

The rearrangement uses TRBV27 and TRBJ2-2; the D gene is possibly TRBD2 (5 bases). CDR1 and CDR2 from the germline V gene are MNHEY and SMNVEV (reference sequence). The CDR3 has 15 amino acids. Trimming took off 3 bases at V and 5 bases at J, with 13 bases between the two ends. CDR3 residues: CASSFFGIGTGELFF. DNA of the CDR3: TGTGCCAGCAGTTTCTTCGGGATTGGTACCGGGGAGCTGTTTTTT.

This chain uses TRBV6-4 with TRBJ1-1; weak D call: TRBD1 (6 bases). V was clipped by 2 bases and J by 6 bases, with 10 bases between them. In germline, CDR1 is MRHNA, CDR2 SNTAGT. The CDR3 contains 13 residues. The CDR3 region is CASSDMGGAEAFF. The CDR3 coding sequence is TGTGCCAGCAGTGACATGGGGGGCGCTGAAGCTTTCTTT.